These T cell receptor beta chains were read from a single sample in a study of blood T cell repertoires in COVID-19. Sequencing used immunoSEQ multiplex PCR; TCRdb keeps in-frame clones, though not all of them. This table holds about 280,000 clones, around 90% found once. The sequenced sample consisted of peripheral blood. All receptors derive from a man aged 18 to 30 with active or convalescent COVID-19. Both conserved end residues are part of each CDR3. A D gene is named only where the DNA matches it firmly. Clone size appears in some rows only: once, few, many, or a class for an expanded clone.

abundance	d_gene	j_gene	v_gene	CDR3nt	CDR3aa
NA	NA	TRBJ1-5	TRBV9	TGTGCCAGCAGCCCACAGGGAAATAGCAATCAGCCCCAGCATTTT	CASSPQGNSNQPQHF
NA	TRBD1	TRBJ1-6	TRBV7-2	TGTGCCAGCAGCTTAGCGGGGGCAGGGGGGAAAGGTAATTCACCCCTCCACTTT	CASSLAGAGGKGNSPLHF
NA	TRBD2	TRBJ2-2	TRBV2	TGTGCCAGCAGTGCGGGACTAGCGGTGAACACCGGGGAGCTGTTTTTT	CASSAGLAVNTGELFF
NA	NA	TRBJ2-7	TRBV6-2/TRBV6-3	TGTGCCAGCAGTTATGAAGCGGAGTATTACGAGCAGTACTTC	CASSYEAEYYEQYF
NA	TRBD1	TRBJ1-2	TRBV6-5	TGTGCCAGCAGTTACTCGACGGGACAGAATTATGGCTACACCTTC	CASSYSTGQNYGYTF
NA	NA	TRBJ1-2	TRBV28	TGTGCCAGCAGTCCGGGAAAGCACTATGGCTACACCTTC	CASSPGKHYGYTF
NA	TRBD1	TRBJ1-1	TRBV27	TGTGCCAGCAGTTCAATACAGGGGCTCGGGGGGGACACTGAAGCTTTCTTT	CASSSIQGLGGDTEAFF
few	NA	TRBJ2-2	TRBV11-2	TGTGCCAGCAGCTTAGGAGGTAGAGGAACCGGGGAGCTGTTTTTT	CASSLGGRGTGELFF
NA	NA	TRBJ1-5	TRBV25-1	TGTGCCAGCAGCGGGGATATGTTTCAGCCCCAGCATTTT	CASSGDMFQPQHF
NA	TRBD2	TRBJ2-7	TRBV13	TGTGCCAGCAGCCTCCTTGGACTAGCGGGGGCCACTCCCCACTACGAGCAGTACTTC	CASSLLGLAGATPHYEQYF
NA	NA	TRBJ2-5	TRBV3-1/TRBV3-2	TGTGCCAGCAGCCATCCCACGAGGGCAGAAACTAAGAGGGAGACCCAGTACTTC	CASSHPTRAETKRETQYF
NA	TRBD2	TRBJ2-1	TRBV5-4	TGTGCCAGCAGCTTGGACGGACTAGCGTCATACAATGAGCAGTTCTTC	CASSLDGLASYNEQFF
NA	NA	TRBJ2-3	TRBV4-1	TGCGCCAGCAGCCAAGGGGGCCCAGATACGCAGTATTTT	CASSQGGPDTQYF
NA	NA	TRBJ1-2	TRBV2	TGTGCCAGCAGTCGGAATCGGGAGGGGGGCTACACCTTC	CASSRNREGGYTF
once	TRBD2	TRBJ2-1	TRBV14	TGTGCCAGCAGCGGTTGGCGGGGGGGCTACAATGAGCAGTTCTTC	CASSGWRGGYNEQFF
once	TRBD1	TRBJ2-2	TRBV18	TGTGCCAGCGGAAGGGACAGCCGCACCGGGGAGCTGTTTTTT	CASGRDSRTGELFF
NA	TRBD2	TRBJ2-1	TRBV5-6	TGTGCCAGCAGCTTGGCCGTACTGACTAGCGCCCCGGTTGATGAGCAGTTCTTC	CASSLAVLTSAPVDEQFF
NA	NA	TRBJ1-5	TRBV12-3/TRBV12-4	TGTGCCAGCGGCTCTAGGAGCAATCAGCCCCAGCATTTT	CASGSRSNQPQHF
NA	TRBD2	TRBJ2-5	TRBV9	TGTGCCAGCAGCGTTCTAGCGGGGGAGGGTGCCCAGTACTTC	CASSVLAGEGAQYF
NA	NA	TRBJ1-1	TRBV7-9	TGTGCCAGCAGTTGGGACACGAACACTGAAGCTTTCTTT	CASSWDTNTEAFF
once	TRBD1	TRBJ2-7	TRBV5-6	TGTGCCAGCAGCTTTGGACAGGGGGCGGGCGAGCAGTACTTC	CASSFGQGAGEQYF
NA	NA	TRBJ1-1	TRBV7-3	TGTGCCAGCAGCTTAACGGCAGGGAATCTCAGGACTGAAGCTTTCTTT	CASSLTAGNLRTEAFF
NA	NA	TRBJ1-1	TRBV5-1	TGCGCCAGCAGCGGCCGGGGGGTGAACACTGAAGCTTTCTTT	CASSGRGVNTEAFF
once	TRBD1	TRBJ2-1	TRBV9	TGTGCCAGCAGCGTAGGGACAGGGGTGGATGAGCAGTTCTTC	CASSVGTGVDEQFF
NA	NA	TRBJ2-7	TRBV29-1	TGCAGCGTTGGGGGCCTCTCCTACGAGCAGTACTTC	CSVGGLSYEQYF
NA	NA	TRBJ1-3	TRBV10-3	TGTGCCACAAACGAGGGCTCTGGAAACACCATATATTTT	CATNEGSGNTIYF
NA	NA	TRBJ2-3	TRBV5-6	TGTGCCAGCAGCTTTTACCTTAGCGGAGACACAGATACGCAGTATTTT	CASSFYLSGDTDTQYF
NA	NA	TRBJ2-1	TRBV7-9	TGTGCCAGCAGCTTAGTTATGGGGCAGGAGCAGTTCTTC	CASSLVMGQEQFF
NA	NA	TRBJ2-2	TRBV6-2/TRBV6-3	TGTGCCAGCAGTTACTCGGGAGACACCGGGGAGCTGTTTTTT	CASSYSGDTGELFF
NA	NA	TRBJ2-4	TRBV6-1	TGTGCCAGCAGTGAGTCCGGGACATCCTTAAAAAACATTCAGTACTTC	CASSESGTSLKNIQYF
NA	NA	TRBJ1-6	TRBV5-8	TGTGCCAGCAGCTTTGGTACAGGGATGCCCTATAATTCACCCCTCCACTTT	CASSFGTGMPYNSPLHF
few	TRBD1	TRBJ1-2	TRBV12-3/TRBV12-4	TGTGCCAGCAGTTTAGGGACAGGGGGAGGCTACACCTTC	CASSLGTGGGYTF
once	NA	TRBJ2-2	TRBV7-2	TGTGCCAGCAGCTTACAGCGGAGCACCGGGGAGCTGTTTTTT	CASSLQRSTGELFF